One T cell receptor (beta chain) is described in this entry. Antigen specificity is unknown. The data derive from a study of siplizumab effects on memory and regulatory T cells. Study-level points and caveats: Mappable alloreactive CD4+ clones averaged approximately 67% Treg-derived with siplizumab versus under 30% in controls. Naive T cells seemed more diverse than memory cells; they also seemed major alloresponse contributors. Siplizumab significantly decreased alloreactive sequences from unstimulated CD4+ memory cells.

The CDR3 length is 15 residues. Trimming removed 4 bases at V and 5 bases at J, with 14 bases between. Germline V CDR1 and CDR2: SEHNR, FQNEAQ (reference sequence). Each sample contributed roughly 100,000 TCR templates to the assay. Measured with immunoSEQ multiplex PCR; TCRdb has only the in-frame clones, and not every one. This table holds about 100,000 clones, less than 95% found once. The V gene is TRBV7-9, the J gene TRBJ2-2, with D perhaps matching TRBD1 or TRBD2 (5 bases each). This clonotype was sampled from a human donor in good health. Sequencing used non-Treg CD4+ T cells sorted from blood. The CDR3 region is CASSSGTVGTGELFF. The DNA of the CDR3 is TGTGCCAGCAGCTCAGGGACCGTTGGGACCGGGGAGCTGTTTTTT.